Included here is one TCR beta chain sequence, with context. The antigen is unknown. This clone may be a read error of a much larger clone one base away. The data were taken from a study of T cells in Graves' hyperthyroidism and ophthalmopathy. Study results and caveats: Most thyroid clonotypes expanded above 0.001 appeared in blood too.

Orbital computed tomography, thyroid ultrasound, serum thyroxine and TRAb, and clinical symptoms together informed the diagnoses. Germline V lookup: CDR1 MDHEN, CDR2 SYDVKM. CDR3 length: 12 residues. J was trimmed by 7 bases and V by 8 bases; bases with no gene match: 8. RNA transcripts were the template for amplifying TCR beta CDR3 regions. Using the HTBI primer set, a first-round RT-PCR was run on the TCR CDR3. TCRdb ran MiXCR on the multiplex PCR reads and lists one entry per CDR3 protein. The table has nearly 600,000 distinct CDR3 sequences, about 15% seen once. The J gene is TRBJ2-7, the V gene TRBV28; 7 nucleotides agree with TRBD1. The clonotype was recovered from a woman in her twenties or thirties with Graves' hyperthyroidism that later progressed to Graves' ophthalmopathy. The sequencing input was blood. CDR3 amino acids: CASAKGAREQYF. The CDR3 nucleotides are TGTGCCAGCGCAAAGGGGGCGCGGGAGCAGTACTTC.